This TCR beta chain was obtained from a study of identical twins. Broader study findings: Insertions were fewer in abundant cord blood beta clonotypes, whereas memory repertoires showed none of this pattern.

All of the donors were Caucasians in good health. A universal primer site arose from template switching, and cDNA bore unique molecular identifiers. MiXCR was run by TCRdb on the 5' RACE reads, yielding one entry per CDR3 protein. The table includes 700,000 or so distinct CDR3 sequences, approximately 9% detected once. CDR1 is KGHDR, CDR2 SFDVKD, per germline. The CDR3 sequence is 15 residues long. Trimming took 4 bases from V and 7 from J; bases not matched to a gene: 7. This clonotype turned up a few times. The antigen remains undetermined. These data also featured in a second study, about yellow fever vaccine responses in identical twins.

The chain employs TRBV24-1 and TRBJ2-2; 8 bases map to TRBD1. This receptor was identified in a woman between 18 and 30 years old in good health. What was sequenced was PBMCs. The CDR3 coding sequence is TGTGCCACCAGTGAGACAGGGGCGGGGATCGGGGAGCTGTTTTTT. It yields the protein CATSETGAGIGELFF.